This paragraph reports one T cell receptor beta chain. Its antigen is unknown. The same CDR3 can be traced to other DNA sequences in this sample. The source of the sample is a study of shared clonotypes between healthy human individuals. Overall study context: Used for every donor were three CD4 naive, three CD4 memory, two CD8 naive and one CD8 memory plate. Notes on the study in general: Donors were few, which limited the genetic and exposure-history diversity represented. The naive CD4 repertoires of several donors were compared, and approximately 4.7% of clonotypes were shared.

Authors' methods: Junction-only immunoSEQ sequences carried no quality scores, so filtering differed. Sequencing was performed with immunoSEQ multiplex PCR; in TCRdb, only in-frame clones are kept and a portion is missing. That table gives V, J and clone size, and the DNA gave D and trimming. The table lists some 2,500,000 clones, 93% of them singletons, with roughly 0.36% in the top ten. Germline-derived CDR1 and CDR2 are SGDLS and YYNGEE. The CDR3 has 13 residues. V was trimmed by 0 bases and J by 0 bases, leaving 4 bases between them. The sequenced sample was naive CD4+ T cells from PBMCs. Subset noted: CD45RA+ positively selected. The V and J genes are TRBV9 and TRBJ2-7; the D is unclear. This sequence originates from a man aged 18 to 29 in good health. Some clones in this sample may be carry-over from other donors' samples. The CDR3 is CASSVASSYEQYF. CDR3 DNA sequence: TGTGCCAGCAGCGTAGCGAGCTCCTACGAGCAGTACTTC.